The clone carrying this T cell receptor (beta chain) was seen ten or more times. Its specificity is unknown. The data belong to a study of T cells in Graves' hyperthyroidism and ophthalmopathy. Study-wide points: Most thyroid clonotypes with frequency above 0.001 were detected in blood.

Graves' hyperthyroidism is called stable when ophthalmopathy does not progress within 18 months. Amplification targeted TCR beta CDR3 regions from RNA transcripts. During a first-round RT-PCR of the TCR CDR3, the HTBI primer set was used. TCRdb analysed the multiplex PCR reads with MiXCR anew, one entry per CDR3 protein. Of about half a million distinct CDR3 sequences in the sample, more than 20% were seen once. Germline V gene sequence: CDR1 GTSNPN, CDR2 SVGIG (reference sequence). This CDR3 spans 14 amino acids. Trimming pared 3 bases from V and 0 bases from J, leaving 11 bases between. Sequenced material: blood. The chain employs TRBV30 and TRBJ1-1; D gene ambiguous. This sequence was found in a man between 18 and 29 years old with Graves' hyperthyroidism. The CDR3 DNA sequence: TGTGCCTGGAGAAAAGACCATTTGAACACTGAAGCTTTCTTT. Protein sequence: CAWRKDHLNTEAFF.